A selection of T cell receptor beta chains follows, all from one sample in a study of blood T cell repertoires in COVID-19. Clones were read by immunoSEQ multiplex PCR, and TCRdb kept only the in-frame ones, dropping some. The sample has some 150,000 clones, about 86% seen once. Source material: peripheral blood. These receptors were obtained from a woman aged 55-69 years with acute or convalescent COVID-19. CDR3s include the opening cysteine and the closing phenylalanine or tryptophan. Each record gives: J gene, D gene, clone size, V gene, CDR3 DNA, CDR3 protein. The D gene is left open where the match is weak. Only some rows state a clone size, as once, few, many or a class for expanded clones.

J: TRBJ1-2
D: NA
size: NA
V: TRBV28
DNA: TGTGCCAGCAGTTTATCAGCAGGCCAGATCGATGGCTACACCTTC
CDR3: CASSLSAGQIDGYTF

J: TRBJ1-5
D: TRBD1
size: NA
V: TRBV19
DNA: TGTGCCAGTAGTCGAGGGACAGGGGCGAGTCAGCCCCAGCATTTT
CDR3: CASSRGTGASQPQHF

J: TRBJ2-7
D: NA
size: NA
V: TRBV3-1/TRBV3-2
DNA: TGTGCCAGCAGCCAAGGTGGGGGCCCGGACGAGCAGTACTTC
CDR3: CASSQGGGPDEQYF

J: TRBJ1-5
D: NA
size: once
V: TRBV28
DNA: TGTGCCAGTTCCGTCGCGGGGCCCAATCAGCCCCAGCATTTT
CDR3: CASSVAGPNQPQHF

J: TRBJ2-7
D: NA
size: NA
V: TRBV7-9
DNA: TGTGCCAGCAGCTCCGACAGGCAATCCTCCTACGAGCAGTACTTC
CDR3: CASSSDRQSSYEQYF

J: TRBJ2-7
D: TRBD1
size: once
V: TRBV5-4
DNA: TGTGCCAGCAGCGGGACAGGGGGCTCCTACGAGCAGTACTTC
CDR3: CASSGTGGSYEQYF

J: TRBJ1-5
D: NA
size: NA
V: TRBV30
DNA: TGTGCCTGGAGTGTAGGTCTTCGCCAGGGCGGCAATCAGCCCCAGCATTTT
CDR3: CAWSVGLRQGGNQPQHF

J: TRBJ1-1
D: NA
size: NA
V: TRBV7-2
DNA: TGTGCCAGCAGGAGGGTGTTGGGAGCTTTCTTT
CDR3: CASRRVLGAFF

J: TRBJ1-1
D: NA
size: NA
V: TRBV6-5
DNA: TGTGCCAGCAGTTCACGGGTGAACACTGAAGCTTTCTTT
CDR3: CASSSRVNTEAFF

J: TRBJ2-7
D: NA
size: NA
V: TRBV6-5
DNA: TGTGCCAGCAGCCTCATGTGGGGGCCCTACGAGCAGTACTTC
CDR3: CASSLMWGPYEQYF

J: TRBJ1-2
D: TRBD1
size: NA
V: TRBV5-4
DNA: TGTGCCAGCACCCCGGACAGGGGGTATGGCTACACCTTC
CDR3: CASTPDRGYGYTF

J: TRBJ1-1
D: NA
size: NA
V: TRBV7-9
DNA: TGTGCCAGCAGCGCCGCGGGGGGCGTGAACACTGAAGCTTTCTTT
CDR3: CASSAAGGVNTEAFF

J: TRBJ1-1
D: NA
size: NA
V: TRBV7-2
DNA: TGTGCCAGCAGCATCGGACATGCCCGCGAAGCTTTCTTT
CDR3: CASSIGHAREAFF

J: TRBJ1-5
D: NA
size: NA
V: TRBV6-5
DNA: TGTGCCAGCAGCCTAAGGGAGCTTCAGCCCCAGCATTTT
CDR3: CASSLRELQPQHF

J: TRBJ2-3
D: TRBD1
size: NA
V: TRBV7-2
DNA: TGTGCCAGCAGCCTGCGACAGGGTAAAGATACGCAGTATTTT
CDR3: CASSLRQGKDTQYF

J: TRBJ1-5
D: NA
size: NA
V: TRBV9
DNA: TGTGCCAGCAGCTCTCAGGACAGACCGAATCAGCCCCAGCATTTT
CDR3: CASSSQDRPNQPQHF

J: TRBJ2-3
D: NA
size: NA
V: TRBV4-3
DNA: TGCGCCAGCAGCCGTCAGGGGCTATCCACAGATACGCAGTATTTT
CDR3: CASSRQGLSTDTQYF

J: TRBJ2-5
D: NA
size: many
V: TRBV25-1
DNA: TGTGCCTCCGGGTCAGGGTGGGGAGAGACCCAGTACTTC
CDR3: CASGSGWGETQYF

J: TRBJ2-3
D: NA
size: NA
V: TRBV25-1
DNA: TGTGCCAGCAGCGTCACAGATACGCAGTATTTT
CDR3: CASSVTDTQYF

J: TRBJ1-5
D: TRBD1
size: NA
V: TRBV7-2
DNA: TGTGCCAGCAGCCGCGACAGGGGAAATCAGCCCCAGCATTTT
CDR3: CASSRDRGNQPQHF

J: TRBJ1-6
D: TRBD1
size: NA
V: TRBV5-6
DNA: TGTGCCAGCAGCTTGGACAGGGGAAGTGGAGGTTCACCCCTCCACTTT
CDR3: CASSLDRGSGGSPLHF

J: TRBJ2-3
D: NA
size: NA
V: TRBV10-3
DNA: TGTGCCATCAGTGAGATGAGGGGGGGCCAGGCAGATACGCAGTATTTT
CDR3: CAISEMRGGQADTQYF

J: TRBJ1-4
D: NA
size: medium-sized
V: TRBV4-3
DNA: TGCGCCAGCAGCCAAGAAATCCCGGCAACTAATGAAAAACTGTTTTTT
CDR3: CASSQEIPATNEKLFF

J: TRBJ2-3
D: NA
size: once
V: TRBV5-8
DNA: TGTGCCAGCAGCCCCATCTCAGTGGTGGATACGCAGTATTTT
CDR3: CASSPISVVDTQYF

J: TRBJ2-3
D: NA
size: NA
V: TRBV7-9
DNA: TGTGCCAGCAGCTTAGCTGGAGGAAGAGATACGCAGTATTTT
CDR3: CASSLAGGRDTQYF

J: TRBJ2-3
D: NA
size: NA
V: TRBV9
DNA: TGTGCCAGCAGCGTAGGAGGCTCGCAGGGAAGCACAGATACGCAGTATTTT
CDR3: CASSVGGSQGSTDTQYF

J: TRBJ2-1
D: TRBD2
size: NA
V: TRBV18
DNA: TGTGCCAGCTCACCCGATCGGAGCGGGGCTGATGAGCAGTTCTTC
CDR3: CASSPDRSGADEQFF

J: TRBJ2-5
D: NA
size: NA
V: TRBV3-1/TRBV3-2
DNA: TGTGCCAGCAGCCTCCGTTCAGCGTCCGAGACCCAGTACTTC
CDR3: CASSLRSASETQYF

J: TRBJ1-6
D: TRBD1
size: NA
V: TRBV5-6
DNA: TGTGCCAGCAGGAGGACAGGGGGCGTGGGTTCACCCCTCCACTTT
CDR3: CASRRTGGVGSPLHF

J: TRBJ1-2
D: TRBD1
size: NA
V: TRBV13
DNA: TGTGCCAGCAGCTCCCCCTGGTTTCAGGGGGCGGAGGGCTACACCTTC
CDR3: CASSSPWFQGAEGYTF

J: TRBJ1-5
D: TRBD1
size: NA
V: TRBV19
DNA: TGTGCCAGTAGAACAGGGGGCGAGTATCAGCCCCAGCATTTT
CDR3: CASRTGGEYQPQHF

J: TRBJ1-1
D: NA
size: NA
V: TRBV5-1
DNA: TGCGCCAGCAGCTTGGACGGGGGGCGAAACACTGAAGCTTTCTTT
CDR3: CASSLDGGRNTEAFF

J: TRBJ2-3
D: TRBD2
size: once
V: TRBV5-4
DNA: TGTGCCAGCAGCTTGGGGACTAGCGGGGGGGCTAATACGCAGTATTTT
CDR3: CASSLGTSGGANTQYF

J: TRBJ2-5
D: TRBD1
size: NA
V: TRBV4-1
DNA: TGCGCCAGCAGCCTCCAGACAGGGCAAGAGACCCAGTACTTC
CDR3: CASSLQTGQETQYF

J: TRBJ1-1
D: TRBD1
size: NA
V: TRBV7-8
DNA: TGTGCCAGCAACATTCAGGGGGACACTGAAGCTTTCTTT
CDR3: CASNIQGDTEAFF

J: TRBJ1-1
D: NA
size: NA
V: TRBV30
DNA: TGTGCCTGGAGTGTACTTAGGGGCATGAACACTGAAGCTTTCTTT
CDR3: CAWSVLRGMNTEAFF

J: TRBJ1-5
D: NA
size: NA
V: TRBV20-1
DNA: TGCAGTGCTAGTGTAGATGTCAATCAGCCCCAGCATTTT
CDR3: CSASVDVNQPQHF

J: TRBJ2-2
D: NA
size: once
V: TRBV20-1
DNA: TGCAGTGCTAGCAGGGCCGGGGAGCTGTTTTTT
CDR3: CSASRAGELFF

J: TRBJ1-1
D: NA
size: NA
V: TRBV27
DNA: TGTGCCAGCATATCAGGAACTGAAGCTTTCTTT
CDR3: CASISGTEAFF

J: TRBJ1-1
D: TRBD1
size: NA
V: TRBV27
DNA: TGTGCCAGCAGTTTAGGTGGACAGGGGGCTGAAGCTTTCTTT
CDR3: CASSLGGQGAEAFF

J: TRBJ2-2
D: TRBD2
size: NA
V: TRBV28
DNA: TGTGCCAGCAGCCTCCCAACTAGCGGGGGGGCCTACACCGGGGAGCTGTTTTTT
CDR3: CASSLPTSGGAYTGELFF

J: TRBJ1-1
D: TRBD1
size: few
V: TRBV12-5
DNA: TGTGCTAGTGGTCCCGGACAGGGAAAGTCTGAAGCTTTCTTT
CDR3: CASGPGQGKSEAFF

J: TRBJ1-6
D: NA
size: NA
V: TRBV18
DNA: TGTGCCAGCGCGCGAGGGGGGGAGAATTCACCCCTCCACTTT
CDR3: CASARGGENSPLHF

J: TRBJ2-3
D: NA
size: NA
V: TRBV9
DNA: TGTGCCAGCAGCGTCAGTAGGGGCTCGATTAATACGCAGTATTTT
CDR3: CASSVSRGSINTQYF

J: TRBJ2-1
D: TRBD2
size: many
V: TRBV27
DNA: TGTGCCAGCAGCTCCCCCGGGTTCAGCGGGGGTCCCAATGAGCAGTTCTTC
CDR3: CASSSPGFSGGPNEQFF

J: TRBJ2-3
D: TRBD1
size: NA
V: TRBV6-5
DNA: TGTGCCAGCAGCCTTGGGACAGGCACAGATACGCAGTATTTT
CDR3: CASSLGTGTDTQYF

J: TRBJ2-1
D: TRBD2
size: NA
V: TRBV5-1
DNA: TGCGCCAGCAGCTTGATTGGGGGGACTAGTGTGACCGATGAGCAGTTCTTC
CDR3: CASSLIGGTSVTDEQFF

J: TRBJ1-2
D: NA
size: NA
V: TRBV3-1/TRBV3-2
DNA: TGTGCCAGCAGCCAAGTGGAGGGAGACTATGGCTACACCTTC
CDR3: CASSQVEGDYGYTF

J: TRBJ1-6
D: NA
size: NA
V: TRBV7-8
DNA: TGTGCCAGCAGCTTAGATCGTAATTCACCCCTCCACTTT
CDR3: CASSLDRNSPLHF

J: TRBJ2-1
D: TRBD2
size: NA
V: TRBV5-1
DNA: TGCGCCAGCAGCGGTCGGACTAGGGGCAATGAGCAGTTCTTC
CDR3: CASSGRTRGNEQFF

J: TRBJ2-3
D: NA
size: NA
V: TRBV30
DNA: TGTGCCTGGAGTTCGGGAGCTACAGATACGCAGTATTTT
CDR3: CAWSSGATDTQYF

J: TRBJ2-7
D: TRBD2
size: NA
V: TRBV6-5
DNA: TGTGCCAGCAGTTACCATCCTAGCGGCTACGAGCAGTACTTC
CDR3: CASSYHPSGYEQYF

J: TRBJ1-5
D: NA
size: NA
V: TRBV3-1/TRBV3-2
DNA: TGTGCCAGCAGCCAAGTGGCCGGGGGACAGCCCCAGCATTTT
CDR3: CASSQVAGGQPQHF

J: TRBJ2-1
D: TRBD2
size: NA
V: TRBV7-2
DNA: TGTGCCAGCACGCTAGCGGGGGGGCTAGATGAGCAGTTCTTC
CDR3: CASTLAGGLDEQFF